The rows below give T cell receptor beta chains drawn from one sample of a study of T cell responses to AZD1222 COVID-19 vaccine. TCRdb's copy holds only in-frame clones and misses some; the assay was immunoSEQ multiplex PCR. The sample holds some 150,000 clones, around nine tenths seen once. The material was peripheral blood, obtained on day 0 of AZD1222 vaccination. These receptor sequences come from an adult in good health. The CDR3 runs from the conserved cysteine through the conserved F or W. The order of the fields is V gene, D gene, clone size, J gene, CDR3 DNA, CDR3 protein. The D gene is left open where the match is weak. The size field is filled for only some rows; it gives once, few, many or a size class.

TRBV19	.	.	TRBJ1-5	TGTGCCAGTAACGGAGACCCTCCCGAGAATCAGCCCCAGCATTTT	CASNGDPPENQPQHF
TRBV18	.	.	TRBJ1-1	TGTGCCAGCTCCAAGGACAGCTTGAACACTGAAGCTTTCTTT	CASSKDSLNTEAFF
TRBV3-1/TRBV3-2	.	.	TRBJ2-1	TGTGCCAGCAGCCAAGTTTTTTGGGGGTCGCGGGGTCGTGAGGCGGGCAATGAGCAGTTCTTC	CASSQVFWGSRGREAGNEQFF
TRBV7-8	.	.	TRBJ2-1	TGTGCCAGCAGCCAGCTGCCAGCAGTCGGACTAATAAACAATGAGCAGTTCTTC	CASSQLPAVGLINNEQFF
TRBV7-2	.	.	TRBJ1-1	TGTGCCAGCAGCTTAGTCAATATAGGGTCCGCTTTCTTT	CASSLVNIGSAFF
TRBV6-5	.	.	TRBJ1-5	TGTGCCAGCAGTTCCTTACAGGGAAGGCAGCCCCAGCATTTT	CASSSLQGRQPQHF
TRBV5-1	TRBD1	.	TRBJ1-2	TGCGCCAGCAGCTTGGGGCCATTCTCCGGGACAGGGGGCGTAAATGGCTACACCTTC	CASSLGPFSGTGGVNGYTF
TRBV5-5	.	.	TRBJ2-1	TGTGCCAGCAGCTTGTCTTTAGCGGTCTCCTACAATGAGCAGTTCTTC	CASSLSLAVSYNEQFF
TRBV11-1	.	once	TRBJ1-1	TGTGCCAGCAGCCGCGACAGGAAAAACACTGAAGCTTTCTTT	CASSRDRKNTEAFF
TRBV6-1	.	once	TRBJ1-3	TGTGCCAGCAGTGAAGAGGACGGCTCTGGAAACACCATATATTTT	CASSEEDGSGNTIYF
TRBV18	.	.	TRBJ2-7	TGTGCCAGCTCATCCTTAGGGGCTACGTACTCCTACGAGCAGTACTTC	CASSSLGATYSYEQYF
TRBV6-2/TRBV6-3	.	.	TRBJ2-7	TGTGCCAGCAGTAGTTACGGGGCCTCCTACGAGCAGTACTTC	CASSSYGASYEQYF
TRBV4-2	.	few	TRBJ2-7	TGTGCCAGCAGCCAAGACAGGGGTTCCTACGAGCAGTACTTC	CASSQDRGSYEQYF
TRBV7-3	.	.	TRBJ1-2	TGTGCCAGCAGCTTAGACGGGTCCTATGGCTACACCTTC	CASSLDGSYGYTF
TRBV6-2/TRBV6-3	.	.	TRBJ2-7	TGTGCCAGCAGCTTTCTTGGGGGCGGGGGAATCTACGAGCAGTACTTC	CASSFLGGGGIYEQYF
TRBV11-2	TRBD1	.	TRBJ1-2	TGTGCCAGCAGCCCAGGGGGATACTATGGCTACACCTTC	CASSPGGYYGYTF
TRBV5-6	TRBD1	.	TRBJ1-1	TGTGCCAGCAGCTTGGCCAACAGGGGTGAATTCACTGAAGCTTTCTTT	CASSLANRGEFTEAFF
TRBV7-2	.	.	TRBJ1-5	TGTGCCAGCAGCACGCGGACCGAGGAGGGTTGGCCCCAGCATTTT	CASSTRTEEGWPQHF
TRBV28	TRBD1	.	TRBJ2-1	TGTGCCAGCAGCAATGACAGGGCCTACAATGAGCAGTTCTTC	CASSNDRAYNEQFF
TRBV7-8	TRBD1	once	TRBJ1-4	TGTGCCAGCAGCTTCCGGACAGGGCGGGATAATGAAAAACTGTTTTTT	CASSFRTGRDNEKLFF
TRBV29-1	.	.	TRBJ2-3	TGCAGCGTTGAGATCGGGCAGACTAGCACAGATACGCAGTATTTT	CSVEIGQTSTDTQYF
TRBV19	TRBD1	.	TRBJ1-4	TGTGCCAGTACCCACAGGGGTGGTGAAAAACTGTTTTTT	CASTHRGGEKLFF
TRBV7-2	TRBD2	.	TRBJ2-7	TGTGCCAGCAGCTCGCCCGGGACTAGCGGACTTTCTACCTACGAGCAGTACTTC	CASSSPGTSGLSTYEQYF
TRBV19	.	.	TRBJ2-1	TGTGCCAGTAGTATTCAAGCAGGTGATTACAATGAGCAGTTCTTC	CASSIQAGDYNEQFF
TRBV6-2/TRBV6-3	.	.	TRBJ2-1	TGTGCCAGCAGTCAGGGGCAGGCCTACAATGAGCAGTTCTTC	CASSQGQAYNEQFF
TRBV7-9	TRBD1	.	TRBJ2-3	TGTGCCAGCAGCAAAGACAGGGTGAGCACAGATACGCAGTATTTT	CASSKDRVSTDTQYF
TRBV6-4	.	.	TRBJ1-1	TGTGCCAGCAGTTCAGGGGCGGGCACTGAAGCTTTCTTT	CASSSGAGTEAFF